This T cell receptor beta chain was sequenced during a study of immune evolution from preneoplasia to lung adenocarcinoma. The CDR3 runs 13 residues. Germline CDR1 is SGHVS and CDR2 is FQNEAQ. V lost 5 bases and J lost 0, with 8 bases in between. Only in-frame clones appear in the TCRdb table, and some are missing; sequencing was by immunoSEQ multiplex PCR. The repertoire holds some 9,200 clones, with 80% to 90% as singletons. This TCR was recovered from a person aged 70 to 85 with lung adenocarcinoma. The chain has TRBV7-8 and TRBJ2-7, with D perhaps TRBD1 (6 bases). The specimen was FFPE minimally invasive lung adenocarcinoma tissue. DNA of the CDR3: TGTGCCAGCAGCCGGGACATCTCCTACGAGCAGTACTTC. Encoded protein: CASSRDISYEQYF.